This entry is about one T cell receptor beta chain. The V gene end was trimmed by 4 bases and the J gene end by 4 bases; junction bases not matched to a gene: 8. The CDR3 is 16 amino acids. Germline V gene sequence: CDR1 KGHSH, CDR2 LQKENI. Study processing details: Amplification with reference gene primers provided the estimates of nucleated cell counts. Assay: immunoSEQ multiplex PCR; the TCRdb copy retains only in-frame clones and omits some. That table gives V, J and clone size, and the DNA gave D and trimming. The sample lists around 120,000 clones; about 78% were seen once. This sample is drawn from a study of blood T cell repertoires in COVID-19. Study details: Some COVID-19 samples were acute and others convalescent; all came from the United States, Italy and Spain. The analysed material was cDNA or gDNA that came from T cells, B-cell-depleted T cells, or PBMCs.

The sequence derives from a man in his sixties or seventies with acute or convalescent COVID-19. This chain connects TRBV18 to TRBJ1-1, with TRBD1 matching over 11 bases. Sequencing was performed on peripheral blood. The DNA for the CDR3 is TGTGCCAGCTCACGGGCAAAGGGGACAGGGGGCACTGAAGCTTTCTTT. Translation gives CASSRAKGTGGTEAFF.